Listed below are T cell receptor beta chains from one sample, sequenced in a study of human T cells and chemical hapten exposure. TCRdb reanalysed the RACE reads using MiXCR and keeps one entry per CDR3 protein. Of approximately 80,000 distinct CDR3 sequences detected, around 7% appear once; the ten largest clones hold roughly 1.6%. The sample was whole blood, taken in connection with sensitization to the hapten diphenylcyclopropenone (DPC). All receptors come from a woman aged 25 to 45 with alopecia areata. Some clones in this sample may be carry-over from other donors' samples. The CDR3 runs from the conserved cysteine through the conserved F or W. Each record gives: CDR3 protein, V gene, J gene.

CDR3aa: CASSPSGTSTDTQYF; v_gene: TRBV4-2; j_gene: TRBJ2-3
CDR3aa: CASSLKGANTEAFF; v_gene: TRBV12-3/TRBV12-4; j_gene: TRBJ1-1
CDR3aa: CAWSVGGGETQYF; v_gene: TRBV30; j_gene: TRBJ2-5
CDR3aa: CASTEGQGPVYGYTF; v_gene: TRBV6-1; j_gene: TRBJ1-2
CDR3aa: CASRTSGSSYEQYF; v_gene: TRBV6-5; j_gene: TRBJ2-7
CDR3aa: CASSLERVGGRQFF; v_gene: TRBV4-1; j_gene: TRBJ2-1
CDR3aa: CASSYDGNQPQHF; v_gene: TRBV6-5; j_gene: TRBJ1-5
CDR3aa: CASRPDTSYEQYF; v_gene: TRBV6-2/TRBV6-3; j_gene: TRBJ2-7
CDR3aa: CASSQDWPSGARAEFF; v_gene: TRBV4-2; j_gene: TRBJ2-1
CDR3aa: CASSYGGTGMIHGYGYTF; v_gene: TRBV5-1; j_gene: TRBJ1-2
CDR3aa: CASSLAPLGLVHNEQFF; v_gene: TRBV7-9; j_gene: TRBJ2-1
CDR3aa: CSARSGTGYSNQPQHF; v_gene: TRBV20-1; j_gene: TRBJ1-5
CDR3aa: CASSSLNRGHEQYF; v_gene: TRBV5-6; j_gene: TRBJ2-7
CDR3aa: CSGRGQETQYF; v_gene: TRBV20-1; j_gene: TRBJ2-5
CDR3aa: CASSLGVDQRTDTQYF; v_gene: TRBV7-2; j_gene: TRBJ2-3
CDR3aa: CASSMANTEAFF; v_gene: TRBV19; j_gene: TRBJ1-1
CDR3aa: CASRDRDGNEQFF; v_gene: TRBV5-1; j_gene: TRBJ2-1
CDR3aa: CASSLAWQSTDTQYF; v_gene: TRBV7-9; j_gene: TRBJ2-3
CDR3aa: CASSQQRGQGDEKLFF; v_gene: TRBV3-1; j_gene: TRBJ1-4
CDR3aa: CASSYSLGGRVESPLHF; v_gene: TRBV6-5; j_gene: TRBJ1-6
CDR3aa: CASSRMMGEGAKNIQYF; v_gene: TRBV18; j_gene: TRBJ2-4
CDR3aa: CSARDSRGRGTGELFF; v_gene: TRBV20-1; j_gene: TRBJ2-2
CDR3aa: CASSQDPTGGSNQLQHF; v_gene: TRBV4-2; j_gene: TRBJ1-5
CDR3aa: CASSRGGDGEQFF; v_gene: TRBV12-3/TRBV12-4; j_gene: TRBJ2-1
CDR3aa: CASSPQRGLTDTQYF; v_gene: TRBV5-1; j_gene: TRBJ2-3